This T cell receptor beta chain comes out of a study of PD-L1 blockade in urothelial cancer. About the study: Researchers looked at the blood 3 weeks (second dose) and 6 weeks after treatment began.

This clone turned up a few times. V shed 7 bases, J shed 12 bases, and the junction held 4 bases outside the gene matches. The CDR3 loop spans 11 amino acids. CDR1 is SEHNR, CDR2 FQNEAQ, per germline (reference sequence). Using immunoSEQ multiplex PCR, the repertoire was profiled, and TCRdb retains in-frame clones only, with some absent. This sample has about 29,000 clones, with more than 85% found just once. The sequence was obtained from a man aged 50 to 60 with urothelial cancer. The sequences come from PBMCs, collected around atezolizumab (anti-PD-L1) treatment. The chain employs TRBV7-9 and TRBJ2-1; 9 nucleotides match TRBD1. CDR3 region: CASKGGQGQFF. CDR3 bases: TGTGCCAGCAAGGGGGGACAGGGGCAGTTCTTC. Together with reference TRBV7-9 and TRBJ2-1, the CDR3 gives the full variable domain: DTGVSQNPRHKITKRGQNVTFRCDPISEHNRLYWYRQTLGQGPEFLTYFQNEAQLEKSRLLSDRFSAERPKGSFSTLEIQRTEQGDSAMYLCASKGGQGQFFGPGTRLTVL.